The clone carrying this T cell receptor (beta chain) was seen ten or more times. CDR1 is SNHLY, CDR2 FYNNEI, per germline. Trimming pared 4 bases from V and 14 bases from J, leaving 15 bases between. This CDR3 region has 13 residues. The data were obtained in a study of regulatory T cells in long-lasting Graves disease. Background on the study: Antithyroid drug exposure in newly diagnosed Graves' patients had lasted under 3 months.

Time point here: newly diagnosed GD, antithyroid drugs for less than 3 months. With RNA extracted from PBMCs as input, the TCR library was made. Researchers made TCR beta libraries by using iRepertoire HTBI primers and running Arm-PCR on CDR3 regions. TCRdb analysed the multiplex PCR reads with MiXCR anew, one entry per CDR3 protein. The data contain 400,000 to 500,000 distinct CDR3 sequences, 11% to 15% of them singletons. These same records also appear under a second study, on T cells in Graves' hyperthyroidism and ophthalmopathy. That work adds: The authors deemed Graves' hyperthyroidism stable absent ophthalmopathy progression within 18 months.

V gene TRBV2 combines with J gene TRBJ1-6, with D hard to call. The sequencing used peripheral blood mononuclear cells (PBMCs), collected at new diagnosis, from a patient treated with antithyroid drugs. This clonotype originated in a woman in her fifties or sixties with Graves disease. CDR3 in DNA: TGTGCCAGCAGTGGCGTCCAAAAGTCATCCCTCCACTTT. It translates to CASSGVQKSSLHF.